The 26 T cell receptor beta chains presented below share a single source sample, sequenced in a study of blood T cell repertoires in COVID-19. TCRdb's table, derived via immunoSEQ multiplex PCR, lists solely in-frame clones and lacks some. Here the sample spans just over 650,000 clones, about nine tenths being singletons. The source material was peripheral blood. The source of these receptors is a woman under 30 with acute or convalescent COVID-19.

The rearrangement links TRBV6-6 to TRBJ2-3; 10 bases line up with TRBD2. This CDR3 comprises 16 residues. With 0 bases clipped from V and 4 bases from J, the junction kept 4 bases outside the gene matches. The germline V gene encodes CDR1 MNHNY and CDR2 SVGAGI (reference sequence). CDR3 nucleotides: TGTGCCAGCAGTTACTCGCTAGCGGGGGTGGCAGATACGCAGTATTTT. Translating it yields CASSYSLAGVADTQYF.

V is TRBV6-6 and J is TRBJ1-6; D gene unclear. Trimming left V 0 bases short and J 7 bases short, with 10 bases between. CDR3 length: 15 amino acids. In germline, CDR1 is MNHNY, CDR2 SVGAGI (reference sequence). CDR3 coding DNA: TGTGCCAGCAGTTACTCGACTGTGTCAAATTCACCCCTCCACTTT. Translating gives CASSYSTVSNSPLHF.

The chain has TRBV10-3 and TRBJ1-2; TRBD1 agrees at 9 bases. Germline loops: CDR1 ENHRY, CDR2 SYGVKD. The CDR3 is 17 amino acids. The junction had 10 bases not matched to a gene; V was cut back by 2 bases and J by 3 bases. In DNA, the CDR3 is TGTGCCATCAGTGAGATGGGGACAGGGCACACGGACTATGGCTACACCTTC. This translates into CAISEMGTGHTDYGYTF.

The rearrangement joins TRBV4-2 to TRBJ1-2; 9 bases are a match to TRBD1. The V gene end was trimmed by 0 bases and the J gene end by 6 bases; junction bases not matched to a gene: 5. Germline CDR1 LGHNA, CDR2 YNFKEQ. The CDR3 covers 15 residues. CDR3 residues: CASSQDYRGLDGYTF. In nucleotides, the CDR3 is TGTGCCAGCAGCCAAGACTACAGGGGGCTCGATGGCTACACCTTC.

The chain carries TRBV9 and TRBJ1-2; D unclear. Looked up from germline, CDR1 is SGDLS and CDR2 is YYNGEE. V lost 4 bases to trimming and J lost 8 bases, with 18 bases between them. The CDR3 length is 14 residues. CDR3 loop: CASSLQSRSQGYTF. The CDR3 bases are TGTGCCAGCAGCCTTCAATCCAGATCCCAAGGCTACACCTTC. The entire variable domain, with the rest obtained from reference TRBV9 and TRBJ1-2, is as follows: DSGVTQTPKHLITATGQRVTLRCSPRSGDLSVYWYQQSLDQGLQFLIQYYNGEERAKGNILERFSAQQFPDLHSELNLSSLELGDSALYFCASSLQSRSQGYTFGSGTRLTVV.

CDR3 residues: CATSVRGGDTDTQYF. CDR3 DNA sequence: TGTGCCACCAGTGTCCGGGGGGGCGACACAGATACGCAGTATTTT. V usage is TRBV24-1 and J usage is TRBJ2-3; the match to TRBD2 covers 8 bases. The trim removed 5 bases at V and 2 bases at J, leaving 5 bases unmatched. The germline V gene has CDR1 KGHDR and CDR2 SFDVKD. The CDR3 is 15 amino acids.

The CDR3, as DNA: TGTGCCACCAGCAGGGACCCCGGGGGGACAGATACGCAGTATTTT. It encodes CATSRDPGGTDTQYF. V and J are TRBV15 and TRBJ2-3, with 7 bases lining up with TRBD2. Germline V lookup: CDR1 LNHNV, CDR2 YYDKDF (reference sequence). V dropped 3 bases and J dropped 3; count of bases not matched to a gene: 6. This CDR3 contains 15 residues.

The chain uses TRBV7-2 and TRBJ2-1, with D unclear. The V end was cut by 7 bases, the J end by 3 bases, with 10 bases between. The germline V gene has CDR1 SGHTA and CDR2 FQGNSA. The CDR3 is made up of 13 amino acids. Here the CDR3 reads CASTPEIYNEQFF. The CDR3 DNA reads as TGTGCCAGCACTCCCGAGATCTACAATGAGCAGTTCTTC.

This CDR3 is CASSLDAGVTTEAFF. The CDR3 nucleotides are TGTGCCAGCAGCTTAGATGCAGGGGTGACCACTGAAGCTTTCTTT. V usage is TRBV11-2 and J usage is TRBJ1-1; weak D call: TRBD1 (6 bases). The CDR3 spans 15 residues. V was pared by 0 bases and J by 4 bases, with 12 bases between. Looked up from germline, CDR1 is SGHAT and CDR2 is FQNNGV.

V and J are TRBV7-2 and TRBJ2-7; D is possibly TRBD2 (5 bases). Germline V gives CDR1 SGHTA, CDR2 FQGNSA. Trimming left V 4 bases short and J 4 bases short, with 14 bases between. CDR3 length: 14 residues. The DNA for the CDR3 is TGTGCCAGCAGCTCTGGCCTGGGGAGTTACGAGCAGTACTTC. It yields the protein CASSSGLGSYEQYF.

This chain links TRBV2 with TRBJ1-5; possible D gene TRBD1, 6 bases. The CDR3 has 16 residues. Germline V gene data show CDR1 as SNHLY and CDR2 as FYNNEI. V was pared by 7 bases and J by 3 bases, with 19 bases between. The CDR3: CASTFGQRASNQPQHF. The CDR3 DNA follows: TGTGCCAGCACCTTCGGACAGAGGGCCTCCAATCAGCCCCAGCATTTT.

V gene TRBV4-3 combines with J gene TRBJ2-7, with D possibly matching TRBD1 (6 bases). CDR1 and CDR2 (germline): LGHNA, YSLEER. V was clipped by 2 bases and J by 1 base, with 9 bases between them. The CDR3 is made up of 14 amino acids. The CDR3 here is CASSQTRGSYEQYF. The DNA for the CDR3 is TGCGCCAGCAGCCAAACCAGGGGATCCTACGAGCAGTACTTC.

This rearrangement joins TRBV27 to TRBJ1-1; D not resolved. The CDR3 has 13 residues. Germline CDR1 reads MNHEY; CDR2 reads SMNVEV (reference sequence). Trimming took off 2 bases at V and 4 bases at J, with 8 bases between the two ends. CDR3 DNA: TGTGCCAGCAGTTTAAAGGAGACCACTGAAGCTTTCTTT. Encoded protein: CASSLKETTEAFF.

V usage is TRBV6-5 and J usage is TRBJ1-2; 7 bases are shared with TRBD1. V gave up 6 bases and J gave up 2 bases; unmatched junction bases: 9. Looked up from germline, CDR1 is MNHEY and CDR2 is SVGAGI. There are 15 residues in the CDR3. The CDR3 is CASRPGTATNYGYTF. CDR3 DNA: TGTGCCAGCAGACCCGGGACAGCAACCAACTATGGCTACACCTTC.

The V and J genes are TRBV6-5 and TRBJ2-3; the match to TRBD1 covers 8 bases. This CDR3 spans 14 amino acids. V dropped 7 bases and J dropped 5; count of bases not matched to a gene: 8. In germline, CDR1 is MNHEY, CDR2 SVGAGI. CDR3 coding DNA: TGTGCCAGCACCCCCACAGGGGGAAGAGATACGCAGTATTTT. Amino acid sequence: CASTPTGGRDTQYF.

This clone has just a few counts. This rearrangement joins TRBV5-1 to TRBJ2-1; 10 positions match TRBD2. V trimming: 3 bases; J trimming: 4 bases; junction bases outside the gene matches: 7. The CDR3 consists of 16 residues. Germline CDR1 reads SGHRS; CDR2 reads YFSETQ. The CDR3 sequence: CASSSGSGGIYNEQFF. The CDR3 DNA reads as TGCGCCAGCAGCTCGGGTAGCGGGGGGATTTACAATGAGCAGTTCTTC.

The CDR3 loop reads CASSQGGLVQFF. The DNA of the CDR3 is TGTGCCAGCAGCCAAGGAGGACTAGTTCAGTTCTTC. J is TRBJ2-1 and V is TRBV14; 7 positions match TRBD2. Trimming removed 1 base from V and 13 bases from J; junction bases left unmatched: 4. Germline V gives CDR1 SGHDN, CDR2 FVKESK. The CDR3 length is 12 residues.

The chain links TRBV24-1 to TRBJ2-2, with 7 bases identical to TRBD1. V was pared by 5 bases and J by 1 base, with 0 bases of the junction left unmatched. Germline V gene data show CDR1 as KGHDR and CDR2 as SFDVKD. This CDR3 is 14 amino acids long. In DNA, the CDR3 is TGTGCCACCAGTGGACAGGGGAACACCGGGGAGCTGTTTTTT. Translated: CATSGQGNTGELFF.

J is TRBJ1-3 and V is TRBV2, with a possible D match to TRBD1 (5 bases). The V gene's germline CDR1 is SNHLY and CDR2 FYNNEI. V shed 2 bases and J shed 4 bases, with 24 bases lying between them. The CDR3 totals 19 residues. This chain's CDR3 is CASSEWSQGSRVSGNTIYF. CDR3 coding DNA: TGTGCCAGCAGTGAATGGTCTCAGGGTTCTAGGGTCTCGGGAAACACCATATATTTT.

This chain joins TRBV27 and TRBJ1-1, with unresolved D. V was shortened by 3 bases and J by 1 base, with 6 bases between the two germline ends. This CDR3 comprises 13 residues. Germline CDR1 reads MNHEY; CDR2 reads SMNVEV (reference sequence). CDR3 bases: TGTGCCAGCAGTTTGTATCCGAACACTGAAGCTTTCTTT. The encoded protein is CASSLYPNTEAFF.

The rearrangement links TRBV14 to TRBJ1-1; possibly TRBD1 for D (6 bases). Germline CDR1 reads SGHDN; CDR2 reads FVKESK. V shed 6 bases and J shed 4 bases, with 18 bases lying between them. The CDR3 is 15 amino acids. CDR3 nucleotides: TGTGCCAGCAGTTATAGAGCCCGGGACACCACTGAAGCTTTCTTT. Amino acid sequence: CASSYRARDTTEAFF.

The chain uses TRBV9 and TRBJ2-3; 7 bases line up with TRBD2. This CDR3 comprises 15 residues. The V gene's germline CDR1 is SGDLS and CDR2 YYNGEE. Losses at the gene ends were 4 bases for V and 4 bases for J; bases not matched to a gene: 9. The DNA for the CDR3 is TGTGCCAGCAGCCCATGGGGGGGGTTCTCAGATACGCAGTATTTT. It codes for CASSPWGGFSDTQYF. The variable domain in full, completed from reference TRBV9 and TRBJ2-3, reads DSGVTQTPKHLITATGQRVTLRCSPRSGDLSVYWYQQSLDQGLQFLIQYYNGEERAKGNILERFSAQQFPDLHSELNLSSLELGDSALYFCASSPWGGFSDTQYFGPGTRLTVL.

The table lists this clone with a count of one. The CDR3 bases are TGTGCCTGGAGTGTAGGGGTTCGGGGCTACACCTTC. Translating gives CAWSVGVRGYTF. The J gene is TRBJ1-2, the V gene TRBV30; possibly TRBD1 for D (5 bases). V was shortened by 0 bases and J by 8 bases, with 10 bases between the two germline ends. CDR1 is GTSNPN, CDR2 SVGIG, per germline (reference sequence). This CDR3 has 12 amino acids.

The gene calls are TRBV5-1 and TRBJ2-3; 8 nucleotides align to TRBD2. The CDR3 loop spans 15 amino acids. Germline V gene lookup returns CDR1 SGHRS and CDR2 YFSETQ. V shed 5 bases and J 0 bases; nucleotides not matched to a gene: 5. CDR3 amino acids: CASRTRGDSTDTQYF. The CDR3 nucleotides read TGCGCCAGCAGAACGCGGGGGGATAGCACAGATACGCAGTATTTT.

The chain couples TRBV7-8 to TRBJ1-1; 10 bases align to TRBD1. V shed 1 base and J 4 bases; nucleotides not matched to a gene: 3. The germline gives CDR1 SGHVS, CDR2 FQNEAQ. The CDR3 is 15 amino acids. The CDR3 protein is CASSLVGTGVTEAFF. The CDR3, as DNA: TGTGCCAGCAGCTTAGTGGGGACAGGGGTCACTGAAGCTTTCTTT.

The V gene is TRBV19, the J gene TRBJ1-2; the match to TRBD1 covers 8 bases. There are 14 residues in the CDR3. The germline V gene has CDR1 LNHDA and CDR2 SQIVND (reference sequence). Unmatched junction bases numbered 11, after V lost 6 bases and J lost 8 bases. CDR3 residues: CASRMDRATKGYTF. The CDR3 nucleotides are TGTGCCAGTAGGATGGACAGGGCCACCAAGGGCTACACCTTC.